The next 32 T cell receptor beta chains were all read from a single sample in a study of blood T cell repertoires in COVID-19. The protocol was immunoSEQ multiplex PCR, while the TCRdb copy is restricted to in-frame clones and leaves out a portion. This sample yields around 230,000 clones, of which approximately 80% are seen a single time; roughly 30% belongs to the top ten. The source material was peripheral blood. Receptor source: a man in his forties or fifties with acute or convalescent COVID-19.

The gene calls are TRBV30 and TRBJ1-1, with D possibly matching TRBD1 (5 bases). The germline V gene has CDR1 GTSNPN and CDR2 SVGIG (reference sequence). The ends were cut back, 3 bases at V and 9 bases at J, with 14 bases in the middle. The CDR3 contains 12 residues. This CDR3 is CAWSPRDRKAFF. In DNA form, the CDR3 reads TGTGCCTGGAGCCCCAGGGATAGGAAAGCTTTCTTT.

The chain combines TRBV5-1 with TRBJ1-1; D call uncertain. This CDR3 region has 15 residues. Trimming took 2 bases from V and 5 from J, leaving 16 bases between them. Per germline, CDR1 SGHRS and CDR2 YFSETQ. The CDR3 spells CASSFVGWERTEAFF. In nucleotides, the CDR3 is TGCGCCAGCAGCTTCGTCGGCTGGGAGAGGACTGAAGCTTTCTTT.

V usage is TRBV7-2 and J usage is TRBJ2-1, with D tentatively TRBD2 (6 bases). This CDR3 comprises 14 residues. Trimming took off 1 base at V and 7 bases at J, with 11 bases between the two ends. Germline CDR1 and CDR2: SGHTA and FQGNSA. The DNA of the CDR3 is TGTGCCAGCAGCTTAGACGGGACTGGGAATGAGCAGTTCTTC. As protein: CASSLDGTGNEQFF. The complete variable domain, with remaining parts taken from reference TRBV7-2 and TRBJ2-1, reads GAGVSQSPSNKVTEKGKDVELRCDPISGHTALYWYRQSLGQGLEFLIYFQGNSAPDKSGLPSDRFSAERTGGSVSTLTIQRTQQEDSAVYLCASSLDGTGNEQFFGPGTRLTVL.

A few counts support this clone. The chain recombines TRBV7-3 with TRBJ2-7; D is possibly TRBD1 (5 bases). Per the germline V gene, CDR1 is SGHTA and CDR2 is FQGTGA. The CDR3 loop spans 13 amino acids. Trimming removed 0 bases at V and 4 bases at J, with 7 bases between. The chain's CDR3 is CASSLTQGYEQYF. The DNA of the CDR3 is TGTGCCAGCAGCTTAACGCAGGGATACGAGCAGTACTTC.

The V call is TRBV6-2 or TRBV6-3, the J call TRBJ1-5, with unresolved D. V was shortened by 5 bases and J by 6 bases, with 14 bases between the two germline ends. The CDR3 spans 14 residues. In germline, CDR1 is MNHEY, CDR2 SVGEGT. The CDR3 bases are TGTGCCAGCAGTCTCCCGGAGCGGTCTCAGCCCCAGCATTTT. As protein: CASSLPERSQPQHF.

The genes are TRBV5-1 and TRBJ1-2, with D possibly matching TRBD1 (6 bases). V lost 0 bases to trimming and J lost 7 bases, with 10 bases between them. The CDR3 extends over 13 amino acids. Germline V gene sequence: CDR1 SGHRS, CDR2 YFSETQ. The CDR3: CASSLETGAGYTF. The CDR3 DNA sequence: TGCGCCAGCAGCTTGGAGACAGGAGCTGGCTACACCTTC.

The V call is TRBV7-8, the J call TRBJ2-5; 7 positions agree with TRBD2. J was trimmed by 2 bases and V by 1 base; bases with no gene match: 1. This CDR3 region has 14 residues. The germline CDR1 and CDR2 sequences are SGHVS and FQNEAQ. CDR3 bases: TGTGCCAGCAGCTTAGGGGGGGGACAAGAGACCCAGTACTTC. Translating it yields CASSLGGGQETQYF.

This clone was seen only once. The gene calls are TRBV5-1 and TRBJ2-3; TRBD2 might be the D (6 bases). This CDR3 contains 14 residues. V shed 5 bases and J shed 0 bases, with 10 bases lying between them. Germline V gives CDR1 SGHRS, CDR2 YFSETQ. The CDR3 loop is CASRPGDSTDTQYF. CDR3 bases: TGCGCCAGCAGGCCGGGGGATAGCACAGATACGCAGTATTTT.

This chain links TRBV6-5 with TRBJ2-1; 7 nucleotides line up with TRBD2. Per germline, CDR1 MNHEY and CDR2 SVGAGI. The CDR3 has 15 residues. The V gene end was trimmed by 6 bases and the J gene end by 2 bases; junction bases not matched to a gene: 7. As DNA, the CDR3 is TGTGCCAGCAGAGCGGGACTGGGGGCCTACAATGAGCAGTTCTTC. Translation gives CASRAGLGAYNEQFF.

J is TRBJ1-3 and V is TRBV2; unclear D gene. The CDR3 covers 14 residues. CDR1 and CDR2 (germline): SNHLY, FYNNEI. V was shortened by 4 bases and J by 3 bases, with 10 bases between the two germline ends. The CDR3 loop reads CASSGHFIGNTIYF. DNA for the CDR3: TGTGCCAGCAGTGGACATTTCATTGGAAACACCATATATTTT.

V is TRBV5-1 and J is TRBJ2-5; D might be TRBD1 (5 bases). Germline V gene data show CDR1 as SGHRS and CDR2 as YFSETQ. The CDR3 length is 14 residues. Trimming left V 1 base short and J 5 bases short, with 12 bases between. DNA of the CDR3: TGCGCCAGCAGCTTGATAGGGGTTGGGGAGACCCAGTACTTC. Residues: CASSLIGVGETQYF.

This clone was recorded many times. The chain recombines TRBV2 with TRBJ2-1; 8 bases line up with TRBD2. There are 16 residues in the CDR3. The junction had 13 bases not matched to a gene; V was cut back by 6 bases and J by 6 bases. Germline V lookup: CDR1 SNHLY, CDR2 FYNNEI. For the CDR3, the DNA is TGTGCCAGCAGGGAGAGGGGTTCCGGGAGGGGCAATGAGCAGTTCTTC. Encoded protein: CASRERGSGRGNEQFF.

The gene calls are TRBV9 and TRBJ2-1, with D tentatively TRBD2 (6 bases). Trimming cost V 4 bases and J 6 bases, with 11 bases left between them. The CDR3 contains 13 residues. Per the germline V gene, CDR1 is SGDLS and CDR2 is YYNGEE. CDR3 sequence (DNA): TGTGCCAGCAGCCCGGGGGTTGGCAATGAGCAGTTCTTC. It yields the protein CASSPGVGNEQFF.

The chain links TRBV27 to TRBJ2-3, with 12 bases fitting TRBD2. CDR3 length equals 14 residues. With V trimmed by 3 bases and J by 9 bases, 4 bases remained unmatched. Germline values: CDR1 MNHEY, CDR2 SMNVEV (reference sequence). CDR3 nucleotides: TGTGCCAGCAGTTTTCTAGCGGGAGGGGGGACGCAGTATTTT. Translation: CASSFLAGGGTQYF.

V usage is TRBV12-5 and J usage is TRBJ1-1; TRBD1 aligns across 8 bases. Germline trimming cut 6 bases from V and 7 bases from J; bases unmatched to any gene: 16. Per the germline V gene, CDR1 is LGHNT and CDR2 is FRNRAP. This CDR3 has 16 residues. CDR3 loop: CASGGSPWTGPFEAFF. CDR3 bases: TGTGCTAGTGGCGGATCGCCGTGGACAGGGCCGTTTGAAGCTTTCTTT.

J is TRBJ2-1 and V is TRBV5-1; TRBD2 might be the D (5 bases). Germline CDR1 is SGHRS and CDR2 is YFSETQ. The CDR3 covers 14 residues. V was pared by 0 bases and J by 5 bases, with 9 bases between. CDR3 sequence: CASSLGTSHNEQFF. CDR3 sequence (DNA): TGCGCCAGCAGCTTGGGGACTTCCCACAATGAGCAGTTCTTC.

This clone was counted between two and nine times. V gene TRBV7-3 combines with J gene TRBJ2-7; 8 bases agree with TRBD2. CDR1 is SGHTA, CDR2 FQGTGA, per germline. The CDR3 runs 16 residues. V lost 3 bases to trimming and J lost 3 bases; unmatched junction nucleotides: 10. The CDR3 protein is CASSLTPGTSCYEQYF. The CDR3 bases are TGTGCCAGCAGCTTGACCCCCGGGACTAGTTGCTACGAGCAGTACTTC.

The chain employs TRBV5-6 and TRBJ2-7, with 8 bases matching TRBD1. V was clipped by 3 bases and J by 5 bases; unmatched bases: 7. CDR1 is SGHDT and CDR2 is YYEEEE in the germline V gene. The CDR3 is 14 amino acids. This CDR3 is CASSYRGNRDEQYF. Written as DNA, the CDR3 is TGTGCCAGCAGCTACAGGGGGAATCGGGACGAGCAGTACTTC.

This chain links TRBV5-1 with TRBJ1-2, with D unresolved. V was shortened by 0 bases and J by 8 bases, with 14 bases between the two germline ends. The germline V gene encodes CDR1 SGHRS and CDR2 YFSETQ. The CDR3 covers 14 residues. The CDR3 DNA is TGCGCCAGCAGCTTGGGGACTCTAGTGGGCGGCTACACCTTC. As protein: CASSLGTLVGGYTF.

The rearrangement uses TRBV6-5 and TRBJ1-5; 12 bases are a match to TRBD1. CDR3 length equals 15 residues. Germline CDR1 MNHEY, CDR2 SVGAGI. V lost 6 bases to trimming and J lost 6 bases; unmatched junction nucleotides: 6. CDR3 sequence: CASSPGTGGFQPQHF. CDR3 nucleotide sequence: TGTGCCAGCAGCCCCGGGACAGGGGGCTTTCAGCCCCAGCATTTT.

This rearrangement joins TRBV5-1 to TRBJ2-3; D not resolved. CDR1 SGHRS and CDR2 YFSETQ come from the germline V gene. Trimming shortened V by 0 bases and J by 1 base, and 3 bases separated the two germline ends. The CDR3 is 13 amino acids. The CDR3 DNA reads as TGCGCCAGCAGCTTGGGGCGCACAGATACGCAGTATTTT. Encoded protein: CASSLGRTDTQYF. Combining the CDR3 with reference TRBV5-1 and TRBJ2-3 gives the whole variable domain KAGVTQTPRYLIKTRGQQVTLSCSPISGHRSVSWYQQTPGQGLQFLFEYFSETQRNKGNFPGRFSGRQFSNSRSEMNVSTLELGDSALYLCASSLGRTDTQYFGPGTRLTVL.

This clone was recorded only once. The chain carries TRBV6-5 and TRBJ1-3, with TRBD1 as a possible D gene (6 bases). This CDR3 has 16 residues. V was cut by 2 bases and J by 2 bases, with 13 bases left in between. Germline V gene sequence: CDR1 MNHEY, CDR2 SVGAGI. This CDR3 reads CASSYRRTATGNTIYF. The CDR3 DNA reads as TGTGCCAGCAGTTACCGCCGGACAGCTACTGGAAACACCATATATTTT.

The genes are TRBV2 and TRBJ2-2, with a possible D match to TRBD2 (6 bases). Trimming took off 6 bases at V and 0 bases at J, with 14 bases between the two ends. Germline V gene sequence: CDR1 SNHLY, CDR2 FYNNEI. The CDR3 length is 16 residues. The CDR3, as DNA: TGTGCCAGCAGAGAGGGGCGGGGCGCGAACACCGGGGAGCTGTTTTTT. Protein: CASREGRGANTGELFF. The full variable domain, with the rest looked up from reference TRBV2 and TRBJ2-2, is EPEVTQTPSHQVTQMGQEVILRCVPISNHLYFYWYRQILGQKVEFLVSFYNNEISEKSEIFDDQFSVERPDGSNFTLKIRSTKLEDSAMYFCASREGRGANTGELFFGEGSRLTVL.

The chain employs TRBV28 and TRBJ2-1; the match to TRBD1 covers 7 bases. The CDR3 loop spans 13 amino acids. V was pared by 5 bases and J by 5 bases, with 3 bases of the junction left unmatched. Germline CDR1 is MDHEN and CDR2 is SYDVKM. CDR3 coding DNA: TGTGCCAGCAGTCGACAGGGAAACAATGAGCAGTTCTTC. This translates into CASSRQGNNEQFF. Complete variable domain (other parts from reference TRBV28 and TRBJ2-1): DVKVTQSSRYLVKRTGEKVFLECVQDMDHENMFWYRQDPGLGLRLIYFSYDVKMKEKGDIPEGYSVSREKKERFSLILESASTNQTSMYLCASSRQGNNEQFFGPGTRLTVL.

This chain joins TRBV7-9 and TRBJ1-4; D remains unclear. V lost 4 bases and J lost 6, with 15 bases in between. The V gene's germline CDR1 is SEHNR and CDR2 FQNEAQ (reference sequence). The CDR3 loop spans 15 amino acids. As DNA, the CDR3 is TGTGCCAGCAGCTCATACCCGTACACAGATGAAAAACTGTTTTTT. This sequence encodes CASSSYPYTDEKLFF.

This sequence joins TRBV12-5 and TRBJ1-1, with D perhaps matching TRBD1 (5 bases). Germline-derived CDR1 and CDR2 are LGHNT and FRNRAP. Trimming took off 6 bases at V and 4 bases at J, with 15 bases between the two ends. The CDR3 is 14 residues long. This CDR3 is CASGVWTGGTEAFF. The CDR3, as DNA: TGTGCTAGTGGGGTGTGGACCGGGGGCACTGAAGCTTTCTTT.

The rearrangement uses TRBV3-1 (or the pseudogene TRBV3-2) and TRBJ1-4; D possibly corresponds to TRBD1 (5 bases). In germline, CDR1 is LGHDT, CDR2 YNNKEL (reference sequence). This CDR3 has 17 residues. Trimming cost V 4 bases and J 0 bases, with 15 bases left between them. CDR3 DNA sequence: TGTGCCAGCAGCCGGGACTCAAGGGGAGCAACTAATGAAAAACTGTTTTTT. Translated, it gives CASSRDSRGATNEKLFF.

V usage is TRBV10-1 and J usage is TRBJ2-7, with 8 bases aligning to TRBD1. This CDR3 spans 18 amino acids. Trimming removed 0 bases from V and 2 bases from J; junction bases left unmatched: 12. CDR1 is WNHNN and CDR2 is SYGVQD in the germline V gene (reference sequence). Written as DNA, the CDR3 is TGCGCCAGCAGTGAGTCGCAAGACGCAGGACAGGGTCCCTACGAGCAGTACTTC. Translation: CASSESQDAGQGPYEQYF.

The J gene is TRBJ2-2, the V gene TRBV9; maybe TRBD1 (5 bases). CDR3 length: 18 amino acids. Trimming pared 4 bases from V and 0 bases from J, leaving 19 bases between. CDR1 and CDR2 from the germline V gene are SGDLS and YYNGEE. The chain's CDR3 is CASSLPTRASANTGELFF. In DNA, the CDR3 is TGTGCCAGCAGCCTCCCCACCAGGGCTAGTGCGAACACCGGGGAGCTGTTTTTT.

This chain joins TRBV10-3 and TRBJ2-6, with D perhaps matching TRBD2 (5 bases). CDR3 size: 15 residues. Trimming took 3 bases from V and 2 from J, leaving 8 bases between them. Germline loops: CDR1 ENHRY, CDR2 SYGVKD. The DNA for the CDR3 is TGTGCCATCAGTGATCACGGGACTGGGGCCAACGTCCTGACTTTC. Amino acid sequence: CAISDHGTGANVLTF.

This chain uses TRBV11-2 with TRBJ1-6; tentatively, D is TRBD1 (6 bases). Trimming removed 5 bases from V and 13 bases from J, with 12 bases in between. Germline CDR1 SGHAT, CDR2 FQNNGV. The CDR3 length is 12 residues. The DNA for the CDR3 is TGTGCCAGCAGCCTAGCGAGGGGGCCCCTCCACTTT. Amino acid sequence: CASSLARGPLHF. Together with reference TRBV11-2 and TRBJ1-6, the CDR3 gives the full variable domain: EAGVAQSPRYKIIEKRQSVAFWCNPISGHATLYWYQQILGQGPKLLIQFQNNGVVDDSQLPKDRFSAERLKGVDSTLKIQPAKLEDSAVYLCASSLARGPLHFGNGTRLTVT.

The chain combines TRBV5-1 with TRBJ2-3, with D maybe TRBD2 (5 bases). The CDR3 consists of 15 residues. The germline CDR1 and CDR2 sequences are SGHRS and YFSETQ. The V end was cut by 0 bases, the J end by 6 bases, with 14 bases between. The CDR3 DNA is TGCGCCAGCAGCTTGGAGGTGTATTGGGAGGATACGCAGTATTTT. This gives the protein CASSLEVYWEDTQYF.